Listed here are 27 T cell receptor beta chains from one sample, sequenced in a study of blood T cell repertoires in COVID-19. Method: immunoSEQ multiplex PCR; TCRdb's copy keeps in-frame clones and lacks some. The table includes 200,000 to 300,000 clones, roughly 80% detected once. The source material was peripheral blood. These receptors originate from a woman of 80 years or more with COVID-19, enrolled during active disease.

V and J are TRBV10-2 and TRBJ1-1; 11 bases are shared with TRBD1. CDR1 and CDR2 from the germline V gene are WSHSY and SAAADI. The V segment lost 7 bases and the J segment 5 bases; nucleotides outside the gene matches: 6. The CDR3 totals 14 residues. The CDR3, as DNA: TGCGCCAGCAACCCGGACAGGGGGCATACTGAAGCTTTCTTT. It yields the protein CASNPDRGHTEAFF.

Only a few counts were recorded for this clone. The chain employs TRBV7-9 and TRBJ1-1; TRBD1 might be the D (5 bases). The CDR3 totals 15 residues. V shed 4 bases and J shed 11 bases, with 23 bases lying between them. CDR1 is SEHNR and CDR2 is FQNEAQ in the germline V gene (reference sequence). CDR3 in amino acids: CASSSLKGGGSRAFF. CDR3 nucleotide sequence: TGTGCCAGCAGCTCCCTAAAGGGCGGGGGTAGTAGGGCTTTCTTT.

The chain recombines TRBV7-3 with TRBJ2-5, with D tentatively TRBD2 (7 bases). This CDR3 spans 14 amino acids. V was shortened by 8 bases and J by 1 base, with 14 bases between the two germline ends. Germline CDR1 SGHTA, CDR2 FQGTGA. This chain's CDR3 is CASGNGGPQETQYF. The CDR3 nucleotides read TGTGCCAGCGGTAACGGGGGGCCCCAAGAGACCCAGTACTTC.

The chain recombines TRBV9 with TRBJ2-1, with D possibly being TRBD1 (6 bases). The CDR3 is made up of 13 amino acids. Per germline, CDR1 SGDLS and CDR2 YYNGEE. V gave up 2 bases and J gave up 8 bases, with 11 bases separating them. The DNA for the CDR3 is TGTGCCAGCAGCGTTGGCAGGGGATATGAGCAGTTCTTC. It encodes CASSVGRGYEQFF. The complete variable domain, with remaining parts taken from reference TRBV9 and TRBJ2-1, reads DSGVTQTPKHLITATGQRVTLRCSPRSGDLSVYWYQQSLDQGLQFLIQYYNGEERAKGNILERFSAQQFPDLHSELNLSSLELGDSALYFCASSVGRGYEQFFGPGTRLTVL.

This clone was recorded only once. The J gene is TRBJ1-1, the V gene TRBV7-3, with 8 bases aligning to TRBD1. The CDR3 runs to 15 residues. Trimming took 4 bases from V and 1 from J; bases not matched to a gene: 5. Germline lookup yields CDR1 SGHTA and CDR2 FQGTGA. This CDR3 reads CASSSGQGRNTEAFF. The CDR3, as DNA: TGTGCCAGCAGCTCCGGACAGGGCAGGAACACTGAAGCTTTCTTT.

This clone turned up a few times. CDR3 sequence: CASSFGTGWADTQYF. Written as DNA, the CDR3 is TGTGCCAGCAGTTTCGGGACAGGGTGGGCAGATACGCAGTATTTT. The genes are TRBV11-2 and TRBJ2-3, with 9 bases lining up with TRBD1. J lost 4 bases, V lost 6 bases, and 8 bases had no gene match. The CDR3 contains 15 residues. Germline assignment: CDR1 SGHAT and CDR2 FQNNGV.

The rearrangement joins TRBV7-6 to TRBJ2-7, with 9 bases lining up with TRBD2. Germline lookup yields CDR1 SGHVS and CDR2 FNYEAQ. The CDR3 runs to 14 residues. The V gene end was trimmed by 4 bases and the J gene end by 2 bases; junction bases not matched to a gene: 3. The CDR3 bases are TGTGCCAGCAGCTATAGCGGGAGAACCTACGAGCAGTACTTC. Translating it yields CASSYSGRTYEQYF.

CDR3 sequence reads: CASSGPGLGTGELFF. Here the CDR3 DNA reads TGTGCCAGCAGCGGGCCGGGACTTGGCACCGGGGAGCTGTTTTTT. The rearrangement uses TRBV9 and TRBJ2-2; the D gene is possibly TRBD2 (6 bases). Trimming took off 3 bases at V and 4 bases at J, with 13 bases between the two ends. Germline CDR1 and CDR2: SGDLS and YYNGEE. The CDR3 covers 15 residues.

This rearrangement joins TRBV5-4 to TRBJ1-2; D is unresolved. The CDR3 loop spans 12 amino acids. Germline V gives CDR1 SGHNT, CDR2 YYREEE (reference sequence). V lost 7 bases and J lost 8, with 15 bases in between. The CDR3: CASGEGPRGYTF. The CDR3 DNA follows: TGTGCCAGCGGAGAGGGCCCTCGGGGCTACACCTTC.

The table lists this clone with a count of one. The J gene is TRBJ2-7, the V gene TRBV5-1; a weak D match, TRBD2 (6 bases). The CDR3 contains 15 residues. With 3 bases removed from V and 2 bases from J, the gap between germline ends came to 15 bases. Germline CDR1 SGHRS, CDR2 YFSETQ. The CDR3 is CASSSRMGGPYEQYF. DNA for the CDR3: TGCGCCAGCAGCTCCCGTATGGGAGGACCCTACGAGCAGTACTTC.

The V gene is TRBV19, the J gene TRBJ1-1; 10 nucleotides align to TRBD1. Looked up from germline, CDR1 is LNHDA and CDR2 is SQIVND (reference sequence). The trim removed 8 bases at V and 11 bases at J, leaving 14 bases unmatched. This CDR3 has 14 residues. Written as DNA, the CDR3 is TGTGCCAGTCGGCCGGGACAGGGGCTCTTTAAGGCTTTCTTT. Its translation: CASRPGQGLFKAFF.

Written as DNA, the CDR3 is TGTGCCAGCAGCGTAGGTGGGACAGGGGCCTCTGGGGCCAACGTCCTGACTTTC. Translation gives CASSVGGTGASGANVLTF. The chain has TRBV9 and TRBJ2-6, with 10 bases matching TRBD1. The germline V gene has CDR1 SGDLS and CDR2 YYNGEE. Trimming removed 0 bases from V and 0 bases from J; junction bases left unmatched: 3. The CDR3 has 18 residues.

The rearrangement joins TRBV19 to TRBJ2-1; D unresolved. This CDR3 region has 11 residues. Germline CDR1 LNHDA, CDR2 SQIVND (reference sequence). V lost 4 bases and J 8 bases, leaving 6 bases between the germline ends. The CDR3 DNA reads as TGTGCCAGTAGTAAGCGTGATGAGCAGTTCTTC. Translation: CASSKRDEQFF.

The V gene is TRBV28, the J gene TRBJ2-4; 8 bases fit TRBD2. Germline lookup yields CDR1 MDHEN and CDR2 SYDVKM. With 3 bases clipped from V and 3 bases from J, the junction kept 13 bases outside the gene matches. The CDR3 runs to 18 residues. CDR3 nucleotides: TGTGCCAGCAGTTTTTCCCCAGCCAGCGGGAGAATCAAAAACATTCAGTACTTC. Protein sequence: CASSFSPASGRIKNIQYF.

The rearrangement joins TRBV6-5 to TRBJ2-5; 9 positions agree with TRBD1. With V trimmed by 5 bases and J by 5 bases, 6 bases remained unmatched. Germline assignment: CDR1 MNHEY and CDR2 SVGAGI. This CDR3 spans 14 amino acids. CDR3 in amino acids: CASSTGGVLETQYF. The CDR3 DNA follows: TGTGCCAGCAGTACAGGGGGCGTTCTGGAGACCCAGTACTTC.

The CDR3 is CASSRRQGAREQFF. DNA of the CDR3: TGTGCCAGTAGTCGAAGACAGGGGGCGCGTGAGCAGTTCTTC. The chain recombines TRBV19 with TRBJ2-1, with 10 bases aligning to TRBD1. CDR1 LNHDA and CDR2 SQIVND come from the germline V gene (reference sequence). The CDR3 consists of 14 residues. V was pared by 5 bases and J by 9 bases, with 7 bases of the junction left unmatched.

The chain links TRBV5-4 to TRBJ2-5, with 8 bases matching TRBD2. The CDR3 has 14 amino acids. Looked up from germline, CDR1 is SGHNT and CDR2 is YYREEE (reference sequence). V lost 3 bases, J lost 5 bases, and 6 bases stayed unmatched. CDR3 loop: CASSSGLVEETQYF. CDR3 in DNA: TGTGCCAGCAGCTCGGGACTAGTGGAGGAGACCCAGTACTTC.

CDR3 loop: CASIPGVAEGDTQYF. The CDR3 DNA sequence: TGTGCCAGCATCCCCGGGGTCGCCGAAGGGGATACGCAGTATTTT. V and J are TRBV6-6 and TRBJ2-3, with D tentatively TRBD2 (5 bases). Germline loops: CDR1 MNHNY, CDR2 SVGAGI (reference sequence). There are 15 residues in the CDR3. V lost 7 bases and J 6 bases, leaving 20 bases between the germline ends.

The J gene is TRBJ1-4, the V gene TRBV10-3; tentative D call: TRBD1 (6 bases). Trimming stripped 10 bases from V and 5 bases from J, with 14 bases between. The CDR3 is made up of 13 amino acids. The germline V gene encodes CDR1 ENHRY and CDR2 SYGVKD. The CDR3 DNA reads as TGTGCCACGGCGGGGAGGGGGAATGAAAAACTGTTTTTT. Translation gives CATAGRGNEKLFF.

The rearrangement joins TRBV5-1 to TRBJ2-5; 9 nucleotides agree with TRBD1. Germline V CDR1 and CDR2: SGHRS, YFSETQ. V lost 0 bases to trimming and J lost 5 bases; unmatched junction nucleotides: 8. The CDR3 is 16 amino acids. The CDR3 coding sequence is TGCGCCAGCAGCTTGGACGGGACAGGGTTAGGGGAGACCCAGTACTTC. Amino acid sequence: CASSLDGTGLGETQYF.

Only a few counts were recorded for this clone. The V gene is TRBV11-2, the J gene TRBJ2-7; D might be TRBD2 (5 bases). The V gene lost 5 bases and the J gene lost 4 bases, with 9 bases spanning the gap. The CDR3 extends over 12 amino acids. Per germline, CDR1 SGHAT and CDR2 FQNNGV. The CDR3 nucleotides are TGTGCCAGCAGCAGTCAGCGGTACGAGCAGTACTTC. Protein sequence: CASSSQRYEQYF.

The J gene is TRBJ2-1, the V gene TRBV6-5, with a weak D call TRBD2 (5 bases). The CDR3 totals 15 residues. The germline V gene has CDR1 MNHEY and CDR2 SVGAGI. Deletions cut 5 bases from V and 0 bases from J, with 11 bases between. For the CDR3, the DNA is TGTGCCAGCAGTCTAGCTTCTAGCTCCTACAATGAGCAGTTCTTC. It codes for CASSLASSSYNEQFF.

This clone came up a few times. V is TRBV29-1 and J is TRBJ2-2; tentative D call: TRBD1 (5 bases). The V and J ends lost 3 bases and 5 bases respectively, with 13 bases between them. Germline-derived CDR1 and CDR2 are SQVTM and ANQGSEA. The CDR3 runs to 14 residues. The CDR3 reads CSVDKGRGTGELFF. CDR3 in DNA: TGCAGCGTTGATAAGGGGCGAGGTACCGGGGAGCTGTTTTTT.

The rearrangement joins TRBV9 to TRBJ2-5; TRBD2 aligns across 7 bases. This CDR3 has 15 residues. CDR1 is SGDLS and CDR2 is YYNGEE in the germline V gene. V dropped 0 bases and J dropped 3; count of bases not matched to a gene: 5. The CDR3 coding sequence is TGTGCCAGCAGCGTAGCTGGTGGGAGGGAAGAGACCCAGTACTTC. Translating gives CASSVAGGREETQYF.

This clone was picked up a small number of times. V usage is TRBV9 and J usage is TRBJ2-5; D is possibly TRBD2 (6 bases). This CDR3 spans 15 amino acids. Germline V gene sequence: CDR1 SGDLS, CDR2 YYNGEE. Trimming took off 0 bases at V and 5 bases at J, with 14 bases between the two ends. Here the CDR3 DNA reads TGTGCCAGCAGCGTAGGGTTCGGGGGATCGGAGACCCAGTACTTC. This sequence encodes CASSVGFGGSETQYF.

The chain combines TRBV15 with TRBJ2-2; 9 nucleotides agree with TRBD1. The trim removed 2 bases at V and 11 bases at J, leaving 9 bases unmatched. CDR1 and CDR2 (germline): LNHNV, YYDKDF (reference sequence). The CDR3 covers 15 residues. The CDR3 here is CATSRPGQGGGELFF. CDR3 nucleotides: TGTGCCACCAGCAGACCGGGACAGGGAGGCGGAGAGCTGTTTTTT.

The gene calls are TRBV6-2 or TRBV6-3 and TRBJ1-2, with 9 bases lining up with TRBD1. The CDR3 consists of 15 residues. With 0 bases clipped from V and 6 bases from J, the junction kept 5 bases outside the gene matches. Germline values: CDR1 MNHEY, CDR2 SVGEGT. CDR3 loop: CASSYSGQGRDGYTF. The CDR3 nucleotides are TGTGCCAGCAGTTACTCGGGACAGGGTCGAGATGGCTACACCTTC.